What follows are 10 T cell receptor beta chains derived from one specimen sequenced in a study of shared clonotypes between healthy human individuals. The naive CD8 population came from CD45RO-negative cells selected for CCR7, without terminally differentiated effector memory CD45RA+ cells. Here immunoSEQ multiplex PCR was the method, and the copy in TCRdb shows in-frame clones only, minus some. This sample has around 1.9 million clones; 93% occur once, and the top ten carry 1.5% to 2%. Sequencing was done on a sample of naive CD8+ T cells from PBMCs. The source of these receptors is a man aged 18-30 years in good health. Some clones in this sample may be carry-over from other donors' samples.

The chain links TRBV10-2 to TRBJ2-2, with D possibly being TRBD2 (6 bases). Per germline, CDR1 WSHSY and CDR2 SAAADI. The CDR3 sequence is 15 residues long. Trimming took 5 bases from V and 0 from J, leaving 10 bases between them. CDR3 region: CASSLDYSNTGELFF. CDR3 sequence (DNA): TGCGCCAGCAGTTTGGACTACTCGAACACCGGGGAGCTGTTTTTT.

The chain is built from TRBV27 and TRBJ2-5, with D unresolved. Trimming took 0 bases from V and 2 from J, leaving 7 bases between them. Looked up from germline, CDR1 is MNHEY and CDR2 is SMNVEV (reference sequence). CDR3 length equals 14 residues. Written as DNA, the CDR3 is TGTGCCAGCAGTTTATCGACCTATCAAGAGACCCAGTACTTC. Protein: CASSLSTYQETQYF.

Only a few counts were recorded for this clone. The same CDR3 is also encoded by other DNA sequences in this sample. The V and J genes are TRBV7-9 and TRBJ2-7, with D uncertain. Germline V gene sequence: CDR1 SEHNR, CDR2 FQNEAQ (reference sequence). The CDR3 length is 12 residues. Trimming pared 1 base from V and 0 bases from J, leaving 1 base between. The CDR3 nucleotides read TGTGCCAGCAGCTTAGTCTCCTACGAGCAGTACTTC. It codes for CASSLVSYEQYF.

The chain couples TRBV7-3 to TRBJ2-7, with 10 bases identical to TRBD1. V shed 2 bases, J shed 3 bases, and the junction held 4 bases outside the gene matches. CDR1 SGHTA and CDR2 FQGTGA come from the germline V gene. This CDR3 region has 15 residues. The CDR3 DNA reads TGTGCCAGCAGCTTATCGGGACAGGGGTTCTACGAGCAGTACTTC. This translates into CASSLSGQGFYEQYF.

The chain employs TRBV4-3 and TRBJ2-1, with 16 bases matching TRBD2. After removal of 4 bases from V and 5 bases from J, the junction contained 2 bases not matched to a gene. CDR3 length: 16 residues. The germline CDR1 and CDR2 sequences are LGHNA and YSLEER. Here the CDR3 reads CASSRGLAGGHNEQFF. The CDR3 DNA reads TGCGCCAGCAGCCGGGGACTAGCGGGAGGGCACAATGAGCAGTTCTTC.

The count of this clone is one. This sequence joins TRBV19 and TRBJ1-4; a possible D gene is TRBD1 (5 bases). Trimming cost V 4 bases and J 0 bases, with 6 bases left between them. Germline lookup yields CDR1 LNHDA and CDR2 SQIVND (reference sequence). The CDR3 runs 14 residues. In DNA form, the CDR3 reads TGTGCCAGTAGTACGACAGCAACTAATGAAAAACTGTTTTTT. The encoded protein is CASSTTATNEKLFF. Using reference TRBV19 and TRBJ1-4 for the parts outside the CDR3, the full variable domain is DGGITQSPKYLFRKEGQNVTLSCEQNLNHDAMYWYRQDPGQGLRLIYYSQIVNDFQKGDIAEGYSVSREKKESFPLTVTSAQKNPTAFYLCASSTTATNEKLFFGSGTQLSVL.

This clone has only one observation. The chain links TRBV7-3 to TRBJ2-3; perhaps TRBD1 as D (6 bases). Germline lookup yields CDR1 SGHTA and CDR2 FQGTGA. Trimming shortened V by 0 bases and J by 0 bases, and 10 bases separated the two germline ends. The CDR3 length is 16 residues. CDR3 in amino acids: CASSLTGHPSTDTQYF. The DNA of the CDR3 is TGTGCCAGCAGCTTAACGGGACACCCAAGCACAGATACGCAGTATTTT. Using reference TRBV7-3 and TRBJ2-3 for the parts outside the CDR3, the full variable domain is GAGVSQTPSNKVTEKGKYVELRCDPISGHTALYWYRQSLGQGPEFLIYFQGTGAADDSGLPNDRFFAVRPEGSVSTLKIQRTERGDSAVYLCASSLTGHPSTDTQYFGPGTRLTVL.

J is TRBJ1-2 and V is TRBV9; no reliable D call. Germline V gene sequence: CDR1 SGDLS, CDR2 YYNGEE. V was trimmed by 0 bases and J by 2 bases, leaving 32 bases between them. This CDR3 has 22 amino acids. Written as DNA, the CDR3 is TGTGCCAGCAGCGTAGGTAAAAGAGGGCCAACGAAGTTAAACAAATCGAACTATGGCTACACCTTC. Translation gives CASSVGKRGPTKLNKSNYGYTF. Full variable domain (outside the CDR3, taken from reference TRBV9 and TRBJ1-2): DSGVTQTPKHLITATGQRVTLRCSPRSGDLSVYWYQQSLDQGLQFLIQYYNGEERAKGNILERFSAQQFPDLHSELNLSSLELGDSALYFCASSVGKRGPTKLNKSNYGYTFGSGTRLTVV.

The CDR3 DNA reads TGTGCCAGCAGTTCTTGGACAGAGAACTCGAACACCGGGGAGCTGTTTTTT. It translates to CASSSWTENSNTGELFF. The chain combines TRBV28 with TRBJ2-2, with a possible D match to TRBD1 (6 bases). Trimming left V 4 bases short and J 0 bases short, with 15 bases between. The CDR3 loop spans 17 amino acids. Germline-derived CDR1 and CDR2 are MDHEN and SYDVKM.

With regard to this clone: Other DNA sequences in this sample translate to the same CDR3. The gene calls are TRBV27 and TRBJ1-5, with D unresolved. The CDR3 length is 13 residues. Looked up from germline, CDR1 is MNHEY and CDR2 is SMNVEV (reference sequence). V dropped 2 bases and J dropped 4 bases, with 6 bases sitting between them. The CDR3 DNA is TGTGCCAGCAGTTTAATTAGTAATCAGCCCCAGCATTTT. Its translation is CASSLISNQPQHF.